This TCR beta chain was sequenced for a study of CD8+ T cells in alopecia areata. The germline V gene encodes CDR1 LNHDA and CDR2 SQIVND (reference sequence). The V gene lost 11 bases and the J gene lost 4 bases, with 22 bases spanning the gap. This CDR3 is built from 15 residues. After isolation, RNA underwent reverse transcription to generate cDNA as the sequencing template. Only in-frame clones appear in the TCRdb table, and some are missing; sequencing was by immunoSEQ multiplex PCR. The data hold 150,000 to 200,000 clones, with around 60% observed a single time. The treatment: oral pan-JAK inhibitor, 5-10 mg twice daily.

This chain joins TRBV19 and TRBJ2-3; D uncertain. The sequences come from CD4+ T cells sorted from blood, collected at week 24, from a patient treated with tofacitinib. The origin of this receptor is a human donor with alopecia areata. CDR3 amino acids: CAWSVGLNRADTQYF. CDR3 DNA: TGTGCCTGGAGTGTAGGCTTGAACCGCGCAGATACGCAGTATTTT.